These 29 T cell receptor beta chains share one sample of origin, sequenced in a study of blood T cell repertoires in COVID-19. TCRdb's copy holds only in-frame clones and misses some; the assay was immunoSEQ multiplex PCR. The data hold about 290,000 clones, with roughly 90% observed a single time. Sequencing used PBMCs or T cells enriched from blood (not recorded which). The source of these receptors is a woman aged 40-49 years who had recovered from COVID-19.

This chain joins TRBV7-9 and TRBJ1-1, with D perhaps TRBD1 (5 bases). Deletions cut 2 bases from V and 9 bases from J, with 13 bases between. Germline assignment: CDR1 SEHNR and CDR2 FQNEAQ (reference sequence). This CDR3 is built from 13 residues. CDR3 region: CASSLRTNSQAFF. The DNA for the CDR3 is TGTGCCAGCAGCTTAAGGACAAATTCGCAAGCTTTCTTT.

V and J are TRBV5-1 and TRBJ2-5; D is possibly TRBD1 (6 bases). The CDR3 length is 14 residues. Per the germline V gene, CDR1 is SGHRS and CDR2 is YFSETQ. V lost 0 bases to trimming and J lost 5 bases, with 11 bases between them. The CDR3 coding sequence is TGCGCCAGCAGCTTGGGGGACATCTGGGAGACCCAGTACTTC. Translation: CASSLGDIWETQYF.

This clone was seen only once. J is TRBJ1-2 and V is TRBV5-1; no clear D. CDR1 and CDR2 from the germline V gene are SGHRS and YFSETQ. The CDR3 is made up of 13 amino acids. V shed 2 bases and J shed 7 bases, with 12 bases lying between them. CDR3 nucleotides: TGCGCCAGCAGCTTTGGACTCCGCCGTGGCTACACCTTC. Amino acid sequence: CASSFGLRRGYTF.

The chain is built from TRBV18 and TRBJ2-2; D perhaps matches TRBD1 (6 bases). The CDR3 is 14 amino acids. CDR1 KGHSH and CDR2 LQKENI come from the germline V gene. The V and J ends lost 6 bases and 6 bases respectively, with 14 bases between them. CDR3 bases: TGTGCCAGCTCGGTTCCTAAGGGGGCCGGGGAGCTGTTTTTT. Encoded protein: CASSVPKGAGELFF. Full variable domain (rest looked up from reference TRBV18 and TRBJ2-2): NAGVMQNPRHLVRRRGQEARLRCSPMKGHSHVYWYRQLPEEGLKFMVYLQKENIIDESGMPKERFSAEFPKEGPSILRIQQVVRGDSAAYFCASSVPKGAGELFFGEGSRLTVL.

The chain combines TRBV15 with TRBJ2-5; 10 bases are a match to TRBD1. The CDR3 contains 14 residues. V lost 5 bases to trimming and J lost 5 bases; unmatched junction nucleotides: 5. Germline V CDR1 and CDR2: LNHNV, YYDKDF (reference sequence). The CDR3 reads CATSERTGGETQYF. DNA of the CDR3: TGTGCCACCAGCGAGCGGACAGGGGGGGAGACCCAGTACTTC. The whole variable domain, remainder taken from reference TRBV15 and TRBJ2-5, is DAMVIQNPRYQVTQFGKPVTLSCSQTLNHNVMYWYQQKSSQAPKLLFHYYDKDFNNEADTPDNFQSRRPNTSFCFLDIRSPGLGDTAMYLCATSERTGGETQYFGPGTRLLVL.

V usage is TRBV19 and J usage is TRBJ1-2; the D gene is possibly TRBD1 (6 bases). This CDR3 is 16 amino acids long. Trimming pared 2 bases from V and 0 bases from J, leaving 13 bases between. Germline V gives CDR1 LNHDA, CDR2 SQIVND (reference sequence). The CDR3 reads CASSIKADRPNYGYTF. The DNA for the CDR3 is TGTGCCAGTAGTATAAAGGCGGACAGACCTAACTATGGCTACACCTTC.

The gene calls are TRBV7-6 and TRBJ2-3; D is unclear. This CDR3 spans 17 amino acids. CDR1 is SGHVS, CDR2 FNYEAQ, per germline. The V end lost 4 bases, the J end lost 0 bases, and 17 bases lay between the germline ends. Here the CDR3 reads CASSSRSRVTSTDTQYF. In DNA, the CDR3 is TGTGCCAGCAGCTCCCGGTCCCGGGTGACTAGCACAGATACGCAGTATTTT.

CDR3 nucleotides: TGTGCCAGCTTTGGACAGAGGAACACTGAAGCTTTCTTT. It specifies CASFGQRNTEAFF. The genes are TRBV18 and TRBJ1-1, with a possible D match to TRBD1 (6 bases). The germline gives CDR1 KGHSH, CDR2 LQKENI. This CDR3 region has 13 residues. The ends were cut back, 7 bases at V and 1 base at J, with 10 bases in the middle. The whole variable domain, remainder taken from reference TRBV18 and TRBJ1-1, is NAGVMQNPRHLVRRRGQEARLRCSPMKGHSHVYWYRQLPEEGLKFMVYLQKENIIDESGMPKERFSAEFPKEGPSILRIQQVVRGDSAAYFCASFGQRNTEAFFGQGTRLTVV.

The J gene is TRBJ2-1, the V gene TRBV7-6, with TRBD1 as a possible D gene (6 bases). Per germline, CDR1 SGHVS and CDR2 FNYEAQ. CDR3 length equals 16 residues. Trimming left V 5 bases short and J 4 bases short, with 18 bases between. The CDR3 loop is CASSPQGTPEYNEQFF. The DNA of the CDR3 is TGTGCCAGCAGCCCCCAGGGGACACCGGAATACAATGAGCAGTTCTTC.

The chain couples TRBV2 to TRBJ1-3, with no clear D. CDR3 length equals 15 residues. Germline CDR1 is SNHLY and CDR2 is FYNNEI. Trimming removed 4 bases at V and 0 bases at J, with 10 bases between. The CDR3 loop is CASSVAGFSGNTIYF. In nucleotides, the CDR3 is TGTGCCAGCAGTGTGGCCGGGTTCTCTGGAAACACCATATATTTT.

This rearrangement joins TRBV28 to TRBJ1-3; 9 nucleotides align to TRBD1. Trimming took 6 bases from V and 1 from J; bases not matched to a gene: 13. CDR3 length: 18 amino acids. Germline V lookup: CDR1 MDHEN, CDR2 SYDVKM. The CDR3 nucleotides are TGTGCCAGCAGCCCGCTAGGGACAGGGAGAGGTTCTGGAAACACCATATATTTT. Its translation: CASSPLGTGRGSGNTIYF.

The rearrangement uses TRBV28 and TRBJ1-5; 7 nucleotides line up with TRBD1. The germline gives CDR1 MDHEN, CDR2 SYDVKM. CDR3 length: 15 amino acids. V shed 7 bases and J 6 bases; nucleotides not matched to a gene: 12. The CDR3 sequence: CASIGSLGGSQPQHF. CDR3 bases: TGTGCCAGCATCGGCAGTTTAGGGGGCAGTCAGCCCCAGCATTTT.

V gene TRBV6-5 combines with J gene TRBJ2-7, with no clear D. Germline loops: CDR1 MNHEY, CDR2 SVGAGI. The CDR3 is 13 amino acids. The V gene lost 8 bases and the J gene lost 8 bases, with 19 bases spanning the gap. CDR3 amino acids: CASASGTYEKQYF. The CDR3 nucleotides read TGTGCCAGCGCGTCAGGTACCTACGAGAAGCAGTACTTC.

This chain joins TRBV18 and TRBJ2-3, with 8 bases aligning to TRBD1. The length of the CDR3 is 16 residues. Per germline, CDR1 KGHSH and CDR2 LQKENI. Trimming took 4 bases from V and 1 from J; bases not matched to a gene: 7. This CDR3 is CASSRGDRGGTDTQYF. DNA of the CDR3: TGTGCCAGCTCACGGGGAGACAGGGGCGGCACAGATACGCAGTATTTT.

In its sample, this clone was seen a few times. The chain is built from TRBV7-9 and TRBJ1-5; 8 nucleotides align to TRBD1. The V gene's germline CDR1 is SEHNR and CDR2 FQNEAQ (reference sequence). CDR3 length: 12 amino acids. Written as DNA, the CDR3 is TGTGCTAGCGCAGGGGGCGGTCAGCCCCAGCATTTT. This translates into CASAGGGQPQHF.

Regarding this clone: Other DNA variants within this sample encode the same CDR3. The chain is built from TRBV18 and TRBJ2-1, with TRBD2 matching 10 bases. CDR1 KGHSH and CDR2 LQKENI come from the germline V gene. V lost 3 bases to trimming and J lost 2 bases; unmatched junction nucleotides: 4. This CDR3 contains 16 residues. CDR3 coding DNA: TGTGCCAGCTCACCCCGGACTAGCGGCGCCTACAATGAGCAGTTCTTC. Its protein product is CASSPRTSGAYNEQFF.

The chain joins TRBV11-3 to TRBJ1-1, with a possible D match to TRBD1 (5 bases). This CDR3 region has 15 residues. Germline assignment: CDR1 SGHNT and CDR2 YENEEA. Trimming stripped 6 bases from V and 1 base from J, with 15 bases between. As DNA, the CDR3 is TGTGCCAGCAGGTACACGCGGGGGAGGAACACTGAAGCTTTCTTT. Protein product: CASRYTRGRNTEAFF. Full variable domain (missing parts from reference TRBV11-3 and TRBJ1-1): EAGVVQSPRYKIIEKKQPVAFWCNPISGHNTLYWYLQNLGQGPELLIRYENEEAVDDSQLPKDRFSAERLKGVDSTLKIQPAELGDSAVYLCASRYTRGRNTEAFFGQGTRLTVV.

The chain carries TRBV19 and TRBJ1-1; perhaps TRBD1 as D (5 bases). Germline CDR1 LNHDA, CDR2 SQIVND (reference sequence). The CDR3 runs to 14 residues. Deletions cut 11 bases from V and 4 bases from J, with 20 bases between. The CDR3 loop reads CAVGVGGEVTEAFF. The CDR3, as DNA: TGTGCCGTTGGGGTCGGGGGGGAGGTCACTGAAGCTTTCTTT. The full variable domain, rest sourced from reference TRBV19 and TRBJ1-1, is DGGITQSPKYLFRKEGQNVTLSCEQNLNHDAMYWYRQDPGQGLRLIYYSQIVNDFQKGDIAEGYSVSREKKESFPLTVTSAQKNPTAFYLCAVGVGGEVTEAFFGQGTRLTVV.

The genes are TRBV4-1 and TRBJ1-3; D gene unclear. The germline gives CDR1 MGHRA, CDR2 YSYEKL. The V and J ends lost 1 base and 0 bases respectively, with 10 bases between them. The CDR3 is 16 amino acids. The CDR3 protein is CASSQGAGSSGNTIYF. CDR3 coding DNA: TGCGCCAGCAGCCAAGGGGCGGGGAGCTCTGGAAACACCATATATTTT.

The chain has TRBV6-1 and TRBJ1-5, with D unresolved. From germline, CDR1 is MNHNS and CDR2 SASEGT. This CDR3 spans 16 amino acids. Trimming shortened V by 4 bases and J by 1 base, and 14 bases separated the two germline ends. CDR3 nucleotide sequence: TGTGCCAGCAGTGGACCCACCGGGAGAAGCAATCAGCCCCAGCATTTT. Translating it yields CASSGPTGRSNQPQHF.

CDR3 sequence (DNA): TGCAGCGCCGCGGGGCAGGCGGCAACTAATGAAAAACTGTTTTTT. This sequence encodes CSAAGQAATNEKLFF. The chain couples TRBV29-1 to TRBJ1-4; tentatively, D is TRBD1 (5 bases). The CDR3 has 15 residues. Germline V CDR1 and CDR2: SQVTM, ANQGSEA. V was cut by 7 bases and J by 0 bases, with 15 bases left in between.

V gene TRBV6-1 combines with J gene TRBJ1-2; 7 nucleotides match TRBD1. CDR1 MNHNS and CDR2 SASEGT come from the germline V gene. The CDR3 runs 12 residues. J gave up 8 bases and V 3 bases, and 3 bases lay outside the gene matches. The CDR3 DNA sequence: TGTGCCAGCAGTGAGTGGACAGGAGGCTACACCTTC. Translated: CASSEWTGGYTF.

The rearrangement joins TRBV15 to TRBJ2-3; 11 bases are a match to TRBD1. This CDR3 region has 15 residues. V gave up 5 bases and J gave up 6 bases; unmatched junction bases: 7. Germline assignment: CDR1 LNHNV and CDR2 YYDKDF (reference sequence). The DNA for the CDR3 is TGTGCCACCAGCCCCCGGACAGGGGGCGCGGATACGCAGTATTTT. Translation: CATSPRTGGADTQYF. Using reference TRBV15 and TRBJ2-3 for the parts outside the CDR3, the full variable domain is DAMVIQNPRYQVTQFGKPVTLSCSQTLNHNVMYWYQQKSSQAPKLLFHYYDKDFNNEADTPDNFQSRRPNTSFCFLDIRSPGLGDTAMYLCATSPRTGGADTQYFGPGTRLTVL.

The V gene is TRBV28, the J gene TRBJ1-5, with no clear D. The CDR3 is 13 amino acids. V was clipped by 5 bases and J by 7 bases, with 12 bases between them. Germline V gene lookup returns CDR1 MDHEN and CDR2 SYDVKM. Written as DNA, the CDR3 is TGTGCCAGCAGTCGAGGGATAGGGCAGCCCCAGCATTTT. Translated: CASSRGIGQPQHF.

This clone was detected a few times. V gene TRBV7-5 combines with J gene TRBJ1-2; whether TRBD1, the table's D call, matches the DNA was not checked. TRBV7-5 is given as a pseudogene. CDR3 length: 15 residues. For the CDR3, the DNA is TGTGCCAGAAGCTTAGCAGGGGCCCCGTTCTATGGCTACACCTTC. Translating it yields CARSLAGAPFYGYTF.

This clone has only one observation. The chain links TRBV12-3 or TRBV12-4 to TRBJ2-3; D is possibly TRBD2 (6 bases). V was pared by 5 bases and J by 9 bases, with 15 bases between. This CDR3 is built from 13 residues. The CDR3 region is CASSPQDYVTQYF. The CDR3 region has the DNA TGTGCCAGCAGTCCCCAGGACTACGTCACGCAGTATTTT.

The rearrangement joins TRBV29-1 to TRBJ2-5, with 9 nucleotides matching TRBD2. Germline V CDR1 and CDR2: SQVTM, ANQGSEA. With V trimmed by 1 base and J by 4 bases, 4 bases remained unmatched. The CDR3 extends over 14 amino acids. The CDR3 sequence: CSVEGGLARETQYF. The CDR3 DNA is TGCAGCGTTGAAGGGGGACTAGCCCGAGAGACCCAGTACTTC.

The chain links TRBV11-2 to TRBJ2-7; 7 bases are shared with TRBD2. CDR3 length equals 15 residues. Germline values: CDR1 SGHAT, CDR2 FQNNGV. Germline trimming cut 7 bases from V and 6 bases from J; bases unmatched to any gene: 15. CDR3 bases: TGTGCCAGCACCCCTACTACGGGACTAAAAACCGAGCAGTACTTC. Amino acid sequence: CASTPTTGLKTEQYF.

The chain has TRBV6-5 and TRBJ2-1; the D is unclear. Trimming took 5 bases from V and 6 from J, leaving 8 bases between them. The CDR3 has 12 amino acids. Germline lookup yields CDR1 MNHEY and CDR2 SVGAGI. Written as DNA, the CDR3 is TGTGCCAGCAGTCAAACTCGCAATGAGCAGTTCTTC. Translating it yields CASSQTRNEQFF.